This TCR beta chain comes out of a study of blood T cell repertoires in COVID-19. The data were produced by immunoSEQ multiplex PCR, yet TCRdb's version contains in-frame clones alone and is incomplete. The sample holds 120,000 to 150,000 clones; 70% to 90% are singletons and the top ten take over 10%. Source material: peripheral blood. The TCR sequence derives from a man aged 55 to 69 with active or convalescent COVID-19.

Here the CDR3 DNA reads TGTGCCAGCAGCTTTCTGCCTCAGGGGGCCCTGAGCTCCTATAATTCACCCCTCCACTTT. Translating it yields CASSFLPQGALSSYNSPLHF. The rearrangement joins TRBV27 to TRBJ1-6, with 8 bases aligning to TRBD1. The V and J ends lost 6 bases and 0 bases, in that order; junction bases with no gene match: 16. The CDR3 runs 20 residues. CDR1 and CDR2 from the germline V gene are MNHEY and SMNVEV (reference sequence).